Detailed here is one TCR beta chain. Its antigen is unknown. The data are from a study of T cell responses to AZD1222 COVID-19 vaccine. The study, taken as a whole, reports: Reports say nearly half of spike-specific TCRs go after unmutated variant regions. Clonal diversity was possibly underestimated; the donors were predominantly white British and more often female. Repertoire sampling happened only post peak T cell response.

Looked up from germline, CDR1 is DFQATT and CDR2 is SNEGSKA (reference sequence). The V gene lost 2 bases and the J gene lost 15 bases, with 11 bases spanning the gap. This CDR3 contains 10 residues. Libraries were prepared by immunoSEQ multiplex PCR; TCRdb keeps only in-frame clonotypes and omits some of them. The sample holds about 86,000 clones, roughly 90% seen once. V and J are TRBV20-1 and TRBJ2-1; possibly TRBD2 for D (5 bases). This sequence was found in an adult in good health. Sequencing was performed on peripheral blood, taken on day 0 of AZD1222 vaccination. The CDR3 reads CSARHGEMFF. The CDR3 DNA reads TGCAGTGCTAGACACGGGGAAATGTTCTTC.